The rows below give T cell receptor beta chains drawn from one sample of a study of blood T cells in healthy people across ages. Via MiXCR, TCRdb re-called the 5' RACE reads, giving one row per CDR3 protein. Here the sample spans around 800,000 distinct CDR3 sequences, less than 80% being singletons. The sequenced material came from blood. These receptors originate from a man aged 25-45 years in good health. Each CDR3 is given with its conserved first and last residue. A D gene is named only where the DNA matches it firmly. Clone size is shown for a subset of rows, as once, few, many or a class of expanded clone.

J gene | clone size | D gene | V gene | CDR3 DNA | CDR3 protein
TRBJ2-1 | . | TRBD2 | TRBV20-1 | TGCAGTGCTAGCGGGGGGGCCAAAAATGAGCAGTTCTTC | CSASGGAKNEQFF
TRBJ2-3 | . | TRBD2 | TRBV12-3/TRBV12-4 | TGTGCCAGCAGTCGACTAGCGGGGGATGCTCTTCTAAGCACAGATACGCAGTATTTT | CASSRLAGDALLSTDTQYF
TRBJ2-5 | few | TRBD1 | TRBV10-3 | TGTGCCATCAGTCAAAAGCACTGGGGACAGGGGGCTACTCAGTGGGCACAAGAGACCCAGTACTTC | CAISQKHWGQGATQWAQETQYF
TRBJ2-1 | . | . | TRBV7-3 | TGCGCCAGCAGCTTAGTTACCGGGGCCCACAATGAGCAGTTCTTC | CASSLVTGAHNEQFF
TRBJ2-3 | . | TRBD1 | TRBV10-3 | TGTGCCATTGGACAGGGTCTTTCGGATACGCAGTATTTT | CAIGQGLSDTQYF
TRBJ2-3 | . | . | TRBV12-3/TRBV12-4 | TGTGCCAGCAGCCCCGACTGGGCCGCAGATACGCAGTATTTT | CASSPDWAADTQYF
TRBJ2-1 | . | . | TRBV12-3/TRBV12-4 | TGTGCCAGCATAATGGACTCCTACAATGAGCAGTTCTTC | CASIMDSYNEQFF
TRBJ2-1 | few | TRBD2 | TRBV20-1 | TGCAGTGCGCGGGGGGAAGTGAATGAGCAGTTCTTC | CSARGEVNEQFF
TRBJ1-2 | . | . | TRBV9 | TGTGCCAGCAGCGTTTCAGGGTTCTATGGCTACACCTTC | CASSVSGFYGYTF
TRBJ2-7 | few | . | TRBV14 | TGTGCCAGCAGCCAGGGAGGATACAGCTCCTACGAGCAGTACTTC | CASSQGGYSSYEQYF
TRBJ1-2 | . | . | TRBV3-1 | TGTGCCAGCAGCCGCCAACAGCCTAACTATGGCTACACCTTC | CASSRQQPNYGYTF
TRBJ2-7 | . | . | TRBV9 | TGTGCCAGCAGCGACCCCTTGTTGGGCGAGCAGTACTTC | CASSDPLLGEQYF
TRBJ2-1 | . | . | TRBV7-2 | TGTGCCAGCAGTTACCAGGCCTCCACCTACAATGAGCAGTTCTTC | CASSYQASTYNEQFF
TRBJ2-7 | . | . | TRBV6-1 | TGTGCCAGCAGTGTCTCACGGGGCGAGCAGTACTTC | CASSVSRGEQYF
TRBJ2-6 | few | . | TRBV5-1 | TGCGCCAGCAGCTTAGCGTCTGGATTCGGGGCCTCTGGGGCCAACGTCCTGACTTTC | CASSLASGFGASGANVLTF
TRBJ1-2 | . | . | TRBV20-1 | TGCAGTGCTAGATATTATGGGGAGGTTGGTGGCTACACCTTC | CSARYYGEVGGYTF
TRBJ2-7 | . | . | TRBV6-5 | TGTGCCAGCAGCCTATCCGACAGTTTCTCCTACGAGCAGTACTTC | CASSLSDSFSYEQYF
TRBJ2-3 | . | . | TRBV3-1 | TGTGCCTGCAGCCAAGACCGCCCATATACGCAGTATTTT | CACSQDRPYTQYF
TRBJ2-3 | few | . | TRBV4-2 | TGTGCCAGCAGCCAAGTTAAAGATACGCAGTATTTT | CASSQVKDTQYF
TRBJ2-5 | . | TRBD2 | TRBV4-3 | TGCGCCAGCAGCCAAGATGGACGGGGAGGGGAGACCCAGTACTTC | CASSQDGRGGETQYF
TRBJ1-2 | . | TRBD1 | TRBV15 | TGTGCCACCAGCAGAGATGCCGGACAGGGTTGTGGCTACACCTTC | CATSRDAGQGCGYTF
TRBJ2-1 | few | TRBD1 | TRBV9 | TGTGCCAGCAGCGTAGTGACAGGGGGGAATGAGCAGTTCTTC | CASSVVTGGNEQFF
TRBJ1-1 | . | . | TRBV27 | TGTGCCAGTAGGGGGGCGTGGGCGAACACTGAAGCTTTCTTT | CASRGAWANTEAFF
TRBJ1-4 | once | . | TRBV5-5 | TGTGCCAGCAGCTGGGGAGGCCTGTGGGATGAAAAACTGTTTTTT | CASSWGGLWDEKLFF
TRBJ2-4 | . | . | TRBV4-1 | TGCGCCAGCAGCCAAGATCCGACGGACAACCTAGCCAAAAACATTCAGTACTTC | CASSQDPTDNLAKNIQYF
TRBJ2-7 | . | TRBD2 | TRBV15 | TGTGCCACCAGTCTGGGAGGGAACTACGAGCAGTACTTC | CATSLGGNYEQYF
TRBJ1-4 | . | . | TRBV7-9 | TGTGCCAGCAGCTTTCAACGGGAAAATGAAAAACTGTTTTTT | CASSFQRENEKLFF
TRBJ2-3 | . | TRBD1 | TRBV15 | TGTGCCACCACTCCTGGACAGGGCTGGGGTACGCGGTATTTT | CATTPGQGWGTRYF
TRBJ2-1 | . | . | TRBV12-3/TRBV12-4 | TGTGCCAGCAGTTCAGGACCGGAGGGGGTAGGGCAGTTCTTC | CASSSGPEGVGQFF
TRBJ2-5 | . | TRBD1 | TRBV24-1 | TGTGCCACCAGTGATGTGGACAGGGCCCAGGGGACCCAGTACTTC | CATSDVDRAQGTQYF
TRBJ2-1 | few | TRBD1 | TRBV28 | TGTGCCAGCAGAGAACAGGGGTACAATGAGCAGTTCTTC | CASREQGYNEQFF
TRBJ2-1 | few | . | TRBV21-1 | TGTGCCAGCAGCAAAGTAGTCCCCCTGAGGGGGGCCTACAATGAGCAGTTCTTC | CASSKVVPLRGAYNEQFF
TRBJ2-1 | . | . | TRBV9 | TGTGCCAGCAGCGTAGTGGGAGGTGGGGTGATATACAATGAGCAGTTCTTC | CASSVVGGGVIYNEQFF
TRBJ1-2 | . | TRBD1 | TRBV27 | TGTGCCAGCAGTTTTTCTTTCCAGGGGGTGGGCTATGGCTACACCTTC | CASSFSFQGVGYGYTF
TRBJ2-1 | . | TRBD2 | TRBV7-3 | TGTGCCAGCAGCAGGACTAGCGGGGCGAACAATGAGCAGTTCTTC | CASSRTSGANNEQFF
TRBJ2-3 | . | . | TRBV7-3 | TGTGCCAGCAGCTTAACGGGGGGAGGAGGCACAGATACGCAGTATTTT | CASSLTGGGGTDTQYF
TRBJ2-6 | . | . | TRBV20-1 | TGCAGTGCTCCCACAGAGGATTCTGGGGCCAACGTCCTGACTTTC | CSAPTEDSGANVLTF
TRBJ2-4 | few | . | TRBV25-1 | TGTGCCAGCAGTGACCCCGGCGAGTCCAAAAACATTCAGTACTTC | CASSDPGESKNIQYF
TRBJ1-1 | . | TRBD1 | TRBV6-2/TRBV6-3 | TGTGCCAGCAGTTACGCGGGGACAGGGGTCCTTGATGAGGCTTTCTTT | CASSYAGTGVLDEAFF